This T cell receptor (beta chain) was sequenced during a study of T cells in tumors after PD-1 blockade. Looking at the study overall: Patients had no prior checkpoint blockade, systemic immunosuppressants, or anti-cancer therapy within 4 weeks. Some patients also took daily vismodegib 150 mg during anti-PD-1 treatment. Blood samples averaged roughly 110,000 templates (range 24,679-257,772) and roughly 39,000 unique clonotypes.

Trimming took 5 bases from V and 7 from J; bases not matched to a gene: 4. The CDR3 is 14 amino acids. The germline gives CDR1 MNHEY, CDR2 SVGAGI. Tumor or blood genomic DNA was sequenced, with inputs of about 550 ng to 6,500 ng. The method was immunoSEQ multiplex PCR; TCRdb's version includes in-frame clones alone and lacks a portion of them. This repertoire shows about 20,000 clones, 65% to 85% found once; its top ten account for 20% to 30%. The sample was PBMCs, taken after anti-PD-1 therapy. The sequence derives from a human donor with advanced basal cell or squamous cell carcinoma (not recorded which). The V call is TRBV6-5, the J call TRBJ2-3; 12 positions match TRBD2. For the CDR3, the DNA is TGTGCCAGCAGTCTAGCGGGAGGGCGGCATACGCAGTATTTT. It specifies CASSLAGGRHTQYF.